This T cell receptor (beta chain) was captured in a study of blood T cells in healthy people across ages. At the level of the study: Per every two T cells, about one barcoded beta molecule was captured by template switching. Study-wide results and limits: Older age coincided with a roughly linear decline in TCR beta diversity per million T cells.

To note about this clonotype: Its antigen is undetermined.

Next came a second PCR, run for about 6 to 12 cycles, which used a sample-barcoded 5' primer along with a J-beta primer mix. Each sample yielded at least 2.5 million CDR3-containing paired-end reads. TCRdb re-derived calls from the 5' RACE reads in MiXCR, one entry per CDR3 protein. Found here are about 1.8 million distinct CDR3 sequences, 40% to 55% of them singletons; the top ten hold less than 2.5%. The specimen was blood. The sequence was obtained from a woman in her 40s in good health.

The CDR3 nucleotides read TGCGCCAGCAGCCCGGGGGGGACCGCAGATACGCAGTATTTT. Its translation is CASSPGGTADTQYF. The chain has TRBV5-1 and TRBJ2-3; 8 positions match TRBD2. The germline CDR1 and CDR2 sequences are SGHRS and YFSETQ. The CDR3 totals 14 residues. V was pared by 4 bases and J by 4 bases, with 5 bases of the junction left unmatched. Full variable domain (missing parts from reference TRBV5-1 and TRBJ2-3): KAGVTQTPRYLIKTRGQQVTLSCSPISGHRSVSWYQQTPGQGLQFLFEYFSETQRNKGNFPGRFSGRQFSNSRSEMNVSTLELGDSALYLCASSPGGTADTQYFGPGTRLTVL.